Listed below are T cell receptor beta chains from one sample, sequenced in a study of blood T cell repertoires in COVID-19. Data came from immunoSEQ multiplex PCR; TCRdb stores just in-frame clones and leaves some out. The sample records around 220,000 clones, 80% to 90% being singletons. The sequencing sample was made of peripheral blood. Source of these receptors: an elderly woman with acute or convalescent COVID-19. The CDR3 runs from the conserved cysteine through the conserved F or W. D genes are given only for firm matches. Clone sizes are given selectively: once, few, many, or a class where the clone is expanded.

d_gene: -
abundance: -
v_gene: TRBV15
j_gene: TRBJ1-5
CDR3aa: CATSRLTDMEPQHF
CDR3nt: TGTGCCACCAGCAGACTTACTGACATGGAGCCCCAGCATTTT

d_gene: TRBD2
abundance: -
v_gene: TRBV5-1
j_gene: TRBJ2-5
CDR3aa: CASSGGLAQETQYF
CDR3nt: TGCGCCAGCAGCGGGGGACTAGCGCAGGAGACCCAGTACTTC

d_gene: -
abundance: -
v_gene: TRBV3-1/TRBV3-2
j_gene: TRBJ2-3
CDR3aa: CASSQGGGTDTQYF
CDR3nt: TGTGCCAGCAGCCAAGGGGGGGGCACAGATACGCAGTATTTT

d_gene: -
abundance: -
v_gene: TRBV30
j_gene: TRBJ2-2
CDR3aa: CARRENYGELFF
CDR3nt: TGTGCCCGCAGGGAAAATTACGGGGAGCTGTTTTTT

d_gene: TRBD2
abundance: -
v_gene: TRBV7-7
j_gene: TRBJ2-3
CDR3aa: CASSERAGGQGDTQYF
CDR3nt: TGTGCTAGCAGCGAAAGGGCGGGGGGGCAAGGAGATACGCAGTATTTT

d_gene: TRBD2
abundance: -
v_gene: TRBV30
j_gene: TRBJ2-1
CDR3aa: CAWSRGGGREQFF
CDR3nt: TGTGCCTGGAGTCGAGGCGGGGGGCGGGAGCAGTTCTTC

d_gene: -
abundance: -
v_gene: TRBV2
j_gene: TRBJ2-7
CDR3aa: CASRTPLRGSDNEQYF
CDR3nt: TGTGCCAGCAGGACCCCCCTCAGGGGTAGTGATAACGAGCAGTACTTC

d_gene: TRBD2
abundance: -
v_gene: TRBV19
j_gene: TRBJ2-3
CDR3aa: CASSTSGSLSTDTQYF
CDR3nt: TGTGCCAGTAGTACCAGCGGGAGCCTTAGCACAGATACGCAGTATTTT

d_gene: TRBD1
abundance: -
v_gene: TRBV4-1
j_gene: TRBJ1-5
CDR3aa: CASSPGTGGMRSNQPQHF
CDR3nt: TGCGCCAGCAGTCCCGGGACAGGGGGCATGAGGAGCAATCAGCCCCAGCATTTT

d_gene: -
abundance: many
v_gene: TRBV5-1
j_gene: TRBJ2-5
CDR3aa: CASSLGGFEEETQYF
CDR3nt: TGCGCCAGCAGCTTGGGCGGTTTTGAAGAAGAGACCCAGTACTTC

d_gene: -
abundance: -
v_gene: TRBV19
j_gene: TRBJ1-5
CDR3aa: CASSIVSLGLIRPQHF
CDR3nt: TGTGCCAGTAGTATAGTTTCGCTTGGGCTAATCCGGCCCCAGCATTTT

d_gene: -
abundance: few
v_gene: TRBV9
j_gene: TRBJ2-7
CDR3aa: CASSVGGSGRNEQYF
CDR3nt: TGTGCCAGCAGCGTAGGAGGGTCAGGTCGGAACGAGCAGTACTTC

d_gene: -
abundance: -
v_gene: TRBV11-2
j_gene: TRBJ1-1
CDR3aa: CASSFFRETEAFF
CDR3nt: TGTGCCAGCAGCTTTTTTAGAGAAACTGAAGCTTTCTTT

d_gene: TRBD1
abundance: -
v_gene: TRBV19
j_gene: TRBJ2-7
CDR3aa: CATSTGISYEQYF
CDR3nt: TGTGCCACCTCGACAGGGATTTCCTACGAGCAGTACTTC

d_gene: -
abundance: -
v_gene: TRBV5-4
j_gene: TRBJ1-1
CDR3aa: CASSLELLNTEAFF
CDR3nt: TGTGCCAGCAGCTTGGAGCTTTTGAACACTGAAGCTTTCTTT

d_gene: -
abundance: -
v_gene: TRBV30
j_gene: TRBJ1-2
CDR3aa: CAWSVRSGYGYTF
CDR3nt: TGTGCCTGGAGTGTACGTTCGGGATATGGCTACACCTTC

d_gene: TRBD2
abundance: -
v_gene: TRBV7-8
j_gene: TRBJ2-2
CDR3aa: CASSQGTSGKLNGELFF
CDR3nt: TGTGCCAGCAGCCAGGGGACTAGCGGGAAACTCAACGGGGAGCTGTTTTTT

d_gene: -
abundance: -
v_gene: TRBV9
j_gene: TRBJ2-7
CDR3aa: CASSVDRASYEQYF
CDR3nt: TGTGCCAGCAGCGTAGACAGGGCCTCCTACGAGCAGTACTTC

d_gene: TRBD1
abundance: -
v_gene: TRBV10-3
j_gene: TRBJ1-1
CDR3aa: CAISPDRAGTEAFF
CDR3nt: TGTGCCATCAGCCCGGACAGGGCTGGCACTGAAGCTTTCTTT